This is a list of T cell receptor beta chains from one sample in a study of T cell responses to AZD1222 COVID-19 vaccine. Some clones are missing from TCRdb's copy, which holds only in-frame ones; the method was immunoSEQ multiplex PCR. The sample carries 70,000 to 85,000 clones, about nine tenths recorded once. This specimen was peripheral blood, taken on day 0 of AZD1222 vaccination. Receptor source: an adult in good health. The CDR3 runs from the conserved cysteine through the conserved F or W. Fields, in order: clone size, V gene, J gene, D gene, CDR3 protein, CDR3 DNA. D genes are given only for firm matches. Only part of the rows carry a size: once, few, many, or a class if the clone is expanded.

clone size: -; V gene: TRBV18; J gene: TRBJ1-1; D gene: TRBD1; CDR3 protein: CASSPRFEGQGSTEAFF; CDR3 DNA: TGTGCCAGCTCACCACGTTTTGAAGGACAGGGTTCCACTGAAGCTTTCTTT
clone size: -; V gene: TRBV18; J gene: TRBJ1-5; D gene: -; CDR3 protein: CASSPTDSLNQPQHF; CDR3 DNA: TGTGCCAGCTCGCCCACCGACAGTCTCAATCAGCCCCAGCATTTT
clone size: once; V gene: TRBV7-7; J gene: TRBJ2-1; D gene: -; CDR3 protein: CASSLVAGEQFF; CDR3 DNA: TGTGCCAGCAGCTTGGTTGCTGGTGAGCAGTTCTTC
clone size: once; V gene: TRBV7-2; J gene: TRBJ1-6; D gene: -; CDR3 protein: CASSDEVYNSPLHF; CDR3 DNA: TGTGCCAGCAGCGATGAAGTCTATAATTCACCCCTCCACTTT
clone size: many; V gene: TRBV2; J gene: TRBJ2-3; D gene: -; CDR3 protein: CASSSRMGDTQYF; CDR3 DNA: TGTGCCAGCAGTTCGCGGATGGGAGATACGCAGTATTTT
clone size: few; V gene: TRBV27; J gene: TRBJ1-2; D gene: TRBD1; CDR3 protein: CASRLTRDRLYGYTF; CDR3 DNA: TGTGCCAGCAGGCTAACTCGGGACAGACTCTATGGCTACACCTTC
clone size: -; V gene: TRBV28; J gene: TRBJ1-5; D gene: -; CDR3 protein: CASSLWGDNQPQHF; CDR3 DNA: TGTGCCAGCAGTTTATGGGGGGACAATCAGCCCCAGCATTTT
clone size: few; V gene: TRBV18; J gene: TRBJ2-3; D gene: -; CDR3 protein: CASSPTDTQYF; CDR3 DNA: TGTGCCAGCTCACCCACAGATACGCAGTATTTT
clone size: -; V gene: TRBV9; J gene: TRBJ2-3; D gene: TRBD2; CDR3 protein: CASSVTAGITDTQYF; CDR3 DNA: TGTGCCAGCAGCGTTACAGCGGGGATCACAGATACGCAGTATTTT
clone size: -; V gene: TRBV18; J gene: TRBJ2-1; D gene: TRBD1; CDR3 protein: CASSPTPAGTGGNDEQFF; CDR3 DNA: TGTGCCAGCTCACCCACTCCCGCCGGGACAGGGGGCAATGATGAGCAGTTCTTC
clone size: -; V gene: TRBV24-1; J gene: TRBJ2-3; D gene: TRBD2; CDR3 protein: CATSDSTSGGADTQYF; CDR3 DNA: TGTGCCACCAGTGATTCGACTAGCGGGGGGGCAGATACGCAGTATTTT
clone size: -; V gene: TRBV28; J gene: TRBJ1-3; D gene: -; CDR3 protein: CASSSPAGGPGNTIYF; CDR3 DNA: TGTGCCAGCAGTTCCCCCGCGGGGGGCCCTGGAAACACCATATATTTT
clone size: -; V gene: TRBV9; J gene: TRBJ2-5; D gene: -; CDR3 protein: CASSGAVISMTQYF; CDR3 DNA: TGTGCCAGCAGCGGAGCAGTTATATCTATGACCCAGTACTTC
clone size: -; V gene: TRBV7-3; J gene: TRBJ2-3; D gene: TRBD2; CDR3 protein: CASSLAGVYTDTQYF; CDR3 DNA: TGTGCCAGCAGCTTAGCGGGGGTTTACACAGATACGCAGTATTTT
clone size: few; V gene: TRBV19; J gene: TRBJ1-1; D gene: -; CDR3 protein: CASSPAGNTEAFF; CDR3 DNA: TGTGCCAGTAGCCCAGCCGGGAACACTGAAGCTTTCTTT
clone size: -; V gene: TRBV7-9; J gene: TRBJ1-2; D gene: -; CDR3 protein: CASTTDTDGYTF; CDR3 DNA: TGTGCCAGCACCACCGATACGGATGGCTACACCTTC
clone size: -; V gene: TRBV28; J gene: TRBJ1-1; D gene: -; CDR3 protein: CASSSQDREAFF; CDR3 DNA: TGTGCCAGCAGTTCCCAGGATCGCGAAGCTTTCTTT
clone size: few; V gene: TRBV15; J gene: TRBJ1-1; D gene: TRBD1; CDR3 protein: CATSRYRGEAFF; CDR3 DNA: TGTGCCACCAGCAGATACAGGGGTGAAGCTTTCTTT
clone size: few; V gene: TRBV7-9; J gene: TRBJ2-3; D gene: TRBD1; CDR3 protein: CASSPGQGGADTQYF; CDR3 DNA: TGTGCCAGCAGCCCGGGACAGGGGGGAGCAGATACGCAGTATTTT
clone size: -; V gene: TRBV7-2; J gene: TRBJ1-5; D gene: -; CDR3 protein: CASSLRGGGNQPQHF; CDR3 DNA: TGTGCCAGCAGCTTACGGGGGGGTGGCAATCAGCCCCAGCATTTT
clone size: -; V gene: TRBV3-1/TRBV3-2; J gene: TRBJ1-5; D gene: -; CDR3 protein: CASSQLGASGNQPQHF; CDR3 DNA: TGTGCCAGCAGCCAGCTGGGGGCGTCGGGCAATCAGCCCCAGCATTTT
clone size: -; V gene: TRBV3-1/TRBV3-2; J gene: TRBJ2-1; D gene: TRBD2; CDR3 protein: CASSHLRVAGDDEQFF; CDR3 DNA: TGTGCCAGCAGCCACCTCCGGGTAGCGGGAGACGATGAGCAGTTCTTC
clone size: -; V gene: TRBV7-9; J gene: TRBJ2-3; D gene: -; CDR3 protein: CASSSRGLAENTDTQYF; CDR3 DNA: TGTGCCAGCAGCTCCCGGGGGCTAGCGGAAAACACAGATACGCAGTATTTT
clone size: few; V gene: TRBV7-6; J gene: TRBJ1-1; D gene: -; CDR3 protein: CASSNGGGGNAFF; CDR3 DNA: TGTGCCAGCAGCAACGGGGGTGGAGGGAACGCTTTCTTT
clone size: -; V gene: TRBV9; J gene: TRBJ2-1; D gene: TRBD1; CDR3 protein: CASSVSTGGYNEQFF; CDR3 DNA: TGTGCCAGCAGCGTAAGCACAGGGGGCTACAATGAGCAGTTCTTC
clone size: -; V gene: TRBV18; J gene: TRBJ1-5; D gene: -; CDR3 protein: CASSPTVGKGNQPQHF; CDR3 DNA: TGTGCCAGCTCGCCAACGGTGGGGAAAGGGAATCAGCCCCAGCATTTT
clone size: -; V gene: TRBV30; J gene: TRBJ2-6; D gene: -; CDR3 protein: CAWSVGAGANVLTF; CDR3 DNA: TGTGCCTGGAGTGTCGGGGCTGGGGCCAACGTCCTGACTTTC
clone size: -; V gene: TRBV7-8; J gene: TRBJ1-6; D gene: TRBD1; CDR3 protein: CASSSDRGGSPLHF; CDR3 DNA: TGTGCCAGCAGCTCGGACAGGGGAGGGTCACCCCTCCACTTT
clone size: -; V gene: TRBV2; J gene: TRBJ2-7; D gene: TRBD1; CDR3 protein: CASHDRGRNEQYF; CDR3 DNA: TGTGCCAGCCACGACAGGGGCAGGAACGAGCAGTACTTC